This entry concerns a single T cell receptor beta chain. TCR alpha and TCR beta cDNA libraries carrying sample barcodes and UMIs came from 5'RACE with constant-segment primers. Via MiXCR, TCRdb re-called the 5' RACE reads, giving one row per CDR3 protein. The table lists around 450,000 distinct CDR3 sequences, roughly 26% of them singletons, with roughly 9.7% in the top ten. The data belong to a study of T-cell memory formation after mild COVID-19. With V trimmed by 6 bases and J by 5 bases, 12 bases remained unmatched. This CDR3 has 15 residues. Germline-derived CDR1 and CDR2 are MRHNA and SNTAGT. This TCR was sampled from an adult woman who had mild COVID-19 (a few samples of this study predate the infection). Cell type and time point are not known. Sequenced: PBMCs or a T cell subset sorted from them (not recorded which). This chain connects TRBV6-4 to TRBJ1-1, with 7 bases aligning to TRBD1. For the CDR3, the DNA is TGTGCCAGCAGACTGTACGGACAGGCAGGTACTGAAGCTTTCTTT. Translating it yields CASRLYGQAGTEAFF.